Listed below are T cell receptor beta chains from one sample, sequenced in a study of blood T cell repertoires in COVID-19. TCRdb's copy holds only in-frame clones and misses some; the assay was immunoSEQ multiplex PCR. The sample records roughly 120,000 clones, around nine tenths being singletons. Sample: peripheral blood. Receptors originate from a woman between 50 and 59 years old with active or convalescent COVID-19. The CDR3 runs from the conserved cysteine through the conserved F or W. A D gene is named only where the DNA matches it firmly. Clone size is given for some rows only: seen once, a few or many times, or a class if the clone is expanded.

clone_size cdr3_length j_call v_call d_call cdr3_nt cdr3_aa
NA 16 TRBJ2-2 TRBV9 NA TGTGCCAGCAGTGCACATCAGTCCACCGGGACCGGGGAGCTGTTTTTT CASSAHQSTGTGELFF
NA 14 TRBJ2-2 TRBV19 NA TGTGCCAGTAAAACGGGACATAACACCGGGGAGCTGTTTTTT CASKTGHNTGELFF
NA 17 TRBJ2-2 TRBV19 TRBD1 TGTGCCAGTAGTATTGGTCAGGGGGCGCACAACACCGGGGAGCTGTTTTTT CASSIGQGAHNTGELFF
NA 13 TRBJ1-2 TRBV7-2 TRBD1 TGTGCCAGCAGCCTCGAGGGGGCCCTTGGCTACACCTTC CASSLEGALGYTF
once 14 TRBJ1-2 TRBV27 NA TGTGCCAGCAGTTTATTTCGGGGTTCTTATGGCTACACCTTC CASSLFRGSYGYTF
NA 15 TRBJ2-7 TRBV7-8 NA TGTGCCAGCAGCTTACAGGGACTCGCTCCCTACGAGCAGTACTTC CASSLQGLAPYEQYF
NA 16 TRBJ1-2 TRBV19 NA TGTGCCAGTAGTATTAAAGAAGAAACCAGTAACTATGGCTACACCTTC CASSIKEETSNYGYTF
NA 14 TRBJ1-1 TRBV2 NA TGTGCCAGCAGTGAAAGAACAGGGCGCACTGAAGCTTTCTTT CASSERTGRTEAFF
NA 13 TRBJ1-4 TRBV12-3/TRBV12-4 NA TGTGCCAGCAGTCCAGGGGACCACGAAAAACTGTTTTTT CASSPGDHEKLFF
NA 15 TRBJ2-7 TRBV19 NA TGTGCCAGTAGTATAAAGGCGGGAAGTGGCTACGAGCAGTACTTC CASSIKAGSGYEQYF
NA 14 TRBJ1-2 TRBV6-5 NA TGTGCCAGCAGATCAAAGACAGTGAACTATGGCTACACCTTC CASRSKTVNYGYTF
NA 13 TRBJ2-7 TRBV2 NA TGTGCCAGCAGTGAAGGACAGTTTGACGAGCAGTACTTC CASSEGQFDEQYF
NA 14 TRBJ2-5 TRBV7-2 NA TGTGCCAGCAGCCCCAATGGGTGGGGCGAGACCCAGTACTTC CASSPNGWGETQYF
NA 13 TRBJ1-2 TRBV19 NA TGTGCCAGTAGTCGAGACAGGCTCTATGGCTACACCTTC CASSRDRLYGYTF
NA 16 TRBJ2-3 TRBV18 NA TGTGCCAGCTCACCTTCTACGGGAGCGAGCACAGATACGCAGTATTTT CASSPSTGASTDTQYF
NA 15 TRBJ2-7 TRBV4-2 NA TGTGCCAGCAGCCAAGGAGGAAGCAGGGTGGGGGAGCAGTACTTC CASSQGGSRVGEQYF
NA 14 TRBJ2-7 TRBV6-5 TRBD2 TGTGCCAGCAGATCACTAGCGAACACCTACGAGCAGTACTTC CASRSLANTYEQYF
NA 14 TRBJ2-1 TRBV7-8 TRBD2 TGTGCCAGCAGCGGACTAGCGGCCTACAATGAGCAGTTCTTC CASSGLAAYNEQFF
NA 14 TRBJ1-5 TRBV4-3 NA TGCGCCAGCAGCCAAGATCCCAACAATCAGCCCCAGCATTTT CASSQDPNNQPQHF
NA 14 TRBJ2-3 TRBV7-2 NA TGTGCCAGCAGCTTCAGGGGTGTTACAGATACGCAGTATTTT CASSFRGVTDTQYF
NA 16 TRBJ2-1 TRBV7-7 NA TGTGCTAGCAGCGACGGACTGAGGAGCTCCTACAATGAGCAGTTCTTC CASSDGLRSSYNEQFF
NA 13 TRBJ1-6 TRBV30 NA TGTGCCTGGAGCCCTCAGGGGAATTCACCCCTCCACTTT CAWSPQGNSPLHF
NA 14 TRBJ2-3 TRBV24-1 NA TGTGCCACCAGTGGGGCAGGGGGGACAGATACGCAGTATTTT CATSGAGGTDTQYF